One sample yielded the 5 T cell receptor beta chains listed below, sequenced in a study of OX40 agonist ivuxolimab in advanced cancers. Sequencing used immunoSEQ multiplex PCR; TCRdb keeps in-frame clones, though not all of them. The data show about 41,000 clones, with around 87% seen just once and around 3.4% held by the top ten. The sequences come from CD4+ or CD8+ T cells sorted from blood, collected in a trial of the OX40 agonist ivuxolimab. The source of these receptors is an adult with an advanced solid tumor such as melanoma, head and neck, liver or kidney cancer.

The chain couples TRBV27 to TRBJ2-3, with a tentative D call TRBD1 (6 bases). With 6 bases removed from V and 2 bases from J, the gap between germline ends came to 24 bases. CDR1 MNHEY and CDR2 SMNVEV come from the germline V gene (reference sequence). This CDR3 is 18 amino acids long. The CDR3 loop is CASRGFQGPSSLTDTQYF. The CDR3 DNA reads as TGTGCCAGCAGGGGGTTTCAGGGGCCATCTTCCCTCACAGATACGCAGTATTTT.

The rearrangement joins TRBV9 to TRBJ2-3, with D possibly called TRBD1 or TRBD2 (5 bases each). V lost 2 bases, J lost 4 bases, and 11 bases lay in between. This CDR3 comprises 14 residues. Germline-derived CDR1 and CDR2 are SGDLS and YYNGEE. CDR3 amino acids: CASSVSGTPDTQYF. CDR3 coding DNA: TGTGCCAGCAGCGTTTCCGGGACCCCAGATACGCAGTATTTT. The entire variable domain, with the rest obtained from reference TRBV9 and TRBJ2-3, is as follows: DSGVTQTPKHLITATGQRVTLRCSPRSGDLSVYWYQQSLDQGLQFLIQYYNGEERAKGNILERFSAQQFPDLHSELNLSSLELGDSALYFCASSVSGTPDTQYFGPGTRLTVL.

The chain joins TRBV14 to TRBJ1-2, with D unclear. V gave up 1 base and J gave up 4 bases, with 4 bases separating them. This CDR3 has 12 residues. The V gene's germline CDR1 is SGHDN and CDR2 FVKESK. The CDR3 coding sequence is TGTGCCAGCAGCCAAGGTCTCTATGGCTACACCTTC. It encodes CASSQGLYGYTF.

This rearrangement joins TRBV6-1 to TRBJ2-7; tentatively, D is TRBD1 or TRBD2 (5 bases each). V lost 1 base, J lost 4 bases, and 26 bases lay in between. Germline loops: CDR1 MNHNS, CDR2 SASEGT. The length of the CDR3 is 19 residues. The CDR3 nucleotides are TGTGCCAGCAGTGAAGGCTGGAGAGGGCTTGGTACAGGACAATACGAGCAGTACTTC. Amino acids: CASSEGWRGLGTGQYEQYF.

The CDR3 DNA is TGTGCCAGCAGCTCCCTCGACCAGCGGGGTAAACTGTTTTTT. Protein sequence: CASSSLDQRGKLFF. The gene calls are TRBV5-5 and TRBJ1-4; D ambiguous. V dropped 3 bases and J dropped 11 bases, with 17 bases sitting between them. The CDR3 contains 14 residues. The germline V gene has CDR1 SGHKS and CDR2 YYEKEE (reference sequence).